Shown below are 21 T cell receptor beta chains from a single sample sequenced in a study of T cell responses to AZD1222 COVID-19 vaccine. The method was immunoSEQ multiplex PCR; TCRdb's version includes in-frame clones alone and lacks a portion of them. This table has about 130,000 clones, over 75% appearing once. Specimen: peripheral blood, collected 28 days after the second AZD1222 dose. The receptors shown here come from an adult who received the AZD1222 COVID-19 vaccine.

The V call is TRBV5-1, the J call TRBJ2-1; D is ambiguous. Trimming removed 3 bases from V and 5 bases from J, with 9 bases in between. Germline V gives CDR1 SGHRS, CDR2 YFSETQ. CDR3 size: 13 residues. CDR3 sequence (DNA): TGCGCCAGCAGCTACGGGCCAAACAATGAGCAGTTCTTC. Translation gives CASSYGPNNEQFF. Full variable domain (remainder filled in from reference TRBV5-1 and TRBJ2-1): KAGVTQTPRYLIKTRGQQVTLSCSPISGHRSVSWYQQTPGQGLQFLFEYFSETQRNKGNFPGRFSGRQFSNSRSEMNVSTLELGDSALYLCASSYGPNNEQFFGPGTRLTVL.

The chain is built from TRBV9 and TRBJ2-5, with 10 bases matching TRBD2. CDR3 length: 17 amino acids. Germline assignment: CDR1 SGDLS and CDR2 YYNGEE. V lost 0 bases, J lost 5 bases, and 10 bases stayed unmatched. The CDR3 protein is CASSVAGPGLAQETQYF. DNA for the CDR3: TGTGCCAGCAGCGTAGCCGGACCGGGACTAGCGCAGGAGACCCAGTACTTC.

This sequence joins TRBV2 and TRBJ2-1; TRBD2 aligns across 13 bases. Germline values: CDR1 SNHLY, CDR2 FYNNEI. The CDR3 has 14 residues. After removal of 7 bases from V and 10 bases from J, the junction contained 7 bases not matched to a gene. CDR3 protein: CASTMGLAGSEQFF. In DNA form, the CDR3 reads TGTGCCAGCACGATGGGACTAGCGGGGTCCGAGCAGTTCTTC. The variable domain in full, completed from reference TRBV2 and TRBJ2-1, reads EPEVTQTPSHQVTQMGQEVILRCVPISNHLYFYWYRQILGQKVEFLVSFYNNEISEKSEIFDDQFSVERPDGSNFTLKIRSTKLEDSAMYFCASTMGLAGSEQFFGPGTRLTVL.

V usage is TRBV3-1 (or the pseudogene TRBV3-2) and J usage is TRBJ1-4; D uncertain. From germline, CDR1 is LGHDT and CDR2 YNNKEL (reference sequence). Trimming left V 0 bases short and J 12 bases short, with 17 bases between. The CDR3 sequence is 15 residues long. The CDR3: CASSQDGVGPAELFF. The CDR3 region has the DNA TGTGCCAGCAGCCAAGATGGGGTGGGCCCGGCTGAACTGTTTTTT.

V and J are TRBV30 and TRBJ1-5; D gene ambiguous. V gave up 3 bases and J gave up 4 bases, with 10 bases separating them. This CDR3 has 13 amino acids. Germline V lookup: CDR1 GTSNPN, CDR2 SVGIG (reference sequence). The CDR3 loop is CAWSRSGNQPQHF. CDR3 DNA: TGTGCCTGGAGCCGGTCGGGGAATCAGCCCCAGCATTTT.

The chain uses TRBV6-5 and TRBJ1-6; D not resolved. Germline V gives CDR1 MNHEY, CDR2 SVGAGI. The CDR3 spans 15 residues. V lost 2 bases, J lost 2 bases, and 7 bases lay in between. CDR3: CASSYGDPYNSPLHF. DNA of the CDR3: TGTGCCAGCAGTTACGGAGATCCCTATAATTCACCCCTCCACTTT.

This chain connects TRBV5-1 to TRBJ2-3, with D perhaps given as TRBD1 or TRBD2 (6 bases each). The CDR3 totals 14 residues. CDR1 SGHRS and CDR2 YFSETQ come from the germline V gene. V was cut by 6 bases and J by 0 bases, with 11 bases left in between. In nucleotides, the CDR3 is TGCGCCAGCAAAACGGGGGCTAGCACAGATACGCAGTATTTT. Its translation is CASKTGASTDTQYF.

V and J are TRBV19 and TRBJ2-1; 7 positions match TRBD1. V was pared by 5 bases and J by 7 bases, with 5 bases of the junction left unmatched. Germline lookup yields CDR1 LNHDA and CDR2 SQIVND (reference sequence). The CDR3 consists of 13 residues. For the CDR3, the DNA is TGTGCCAGTAGTGCGACAGGGTCGAATGAGCAGTTCTTC. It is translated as CASSATGSNEQFF.

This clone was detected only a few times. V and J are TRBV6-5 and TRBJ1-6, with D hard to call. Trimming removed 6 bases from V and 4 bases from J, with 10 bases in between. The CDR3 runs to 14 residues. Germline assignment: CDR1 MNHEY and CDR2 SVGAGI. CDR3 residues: CASSRTRYNSPLHF. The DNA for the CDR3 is TGTGCCAGCAGCCGTACCAGATATAATTCACCCCTCCACTTT.

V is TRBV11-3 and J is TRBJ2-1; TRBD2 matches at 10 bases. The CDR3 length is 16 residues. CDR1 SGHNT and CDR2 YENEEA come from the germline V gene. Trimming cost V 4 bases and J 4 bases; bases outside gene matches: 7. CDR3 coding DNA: TGTGCCAGCAGCTCCCAGCGGGGGGGCCTTTACAATGAGCAGTTCTTC. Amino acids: CASSSQRGGLYNEQFF.

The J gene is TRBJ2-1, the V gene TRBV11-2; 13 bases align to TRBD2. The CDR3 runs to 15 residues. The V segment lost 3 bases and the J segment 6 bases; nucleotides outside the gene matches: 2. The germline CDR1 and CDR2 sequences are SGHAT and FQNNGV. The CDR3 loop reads CASSFGTSGINEQFF. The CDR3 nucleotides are TGTGCCAGCAGCTTTGGGACTAGCGGGATCAATGAGCAGTTCTTC.

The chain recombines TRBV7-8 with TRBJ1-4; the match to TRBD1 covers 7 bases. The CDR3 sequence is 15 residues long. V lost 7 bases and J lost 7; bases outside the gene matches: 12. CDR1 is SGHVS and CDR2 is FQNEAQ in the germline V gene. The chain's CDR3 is CASNTQTGPGEKLFF. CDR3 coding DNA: TGTGCCAGCAACACCCAGACAGGGCCGGGTGAAAAACTGTTTTTT.

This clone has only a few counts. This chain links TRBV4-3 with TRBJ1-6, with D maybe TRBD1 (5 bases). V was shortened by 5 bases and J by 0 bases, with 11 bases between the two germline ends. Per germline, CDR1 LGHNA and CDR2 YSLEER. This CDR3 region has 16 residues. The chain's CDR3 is CASSKTASSYNSPLHF. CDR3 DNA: TGCGCCAGCAGCAAGACAGCGAGCTCCTATAATTCACCCCTCCACTTT.

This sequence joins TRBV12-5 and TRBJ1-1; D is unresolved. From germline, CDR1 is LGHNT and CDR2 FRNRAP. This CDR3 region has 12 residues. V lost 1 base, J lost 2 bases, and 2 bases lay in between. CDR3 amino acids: CASGLGNTEAFF. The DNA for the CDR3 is TGTGCTAGTGGTTTGGGAAACACTGAAGCTTTCTTT.

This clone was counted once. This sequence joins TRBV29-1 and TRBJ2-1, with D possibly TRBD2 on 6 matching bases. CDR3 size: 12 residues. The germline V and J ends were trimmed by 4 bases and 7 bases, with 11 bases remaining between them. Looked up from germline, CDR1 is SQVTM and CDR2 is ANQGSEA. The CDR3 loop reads CSVGGVVNEQFF. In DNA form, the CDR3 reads TGCAGCGTTGGGGGGGTGGTTAATGAGCAGTTCTTC.

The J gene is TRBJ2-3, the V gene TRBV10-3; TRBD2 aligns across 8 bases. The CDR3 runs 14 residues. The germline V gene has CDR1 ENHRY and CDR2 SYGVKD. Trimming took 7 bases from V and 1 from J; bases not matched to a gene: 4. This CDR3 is CAIKAGGGTDTQYF. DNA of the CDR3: TGTGCCATCAAGGCGGGAGGCGGCACAGATACGCAGTATTTT.

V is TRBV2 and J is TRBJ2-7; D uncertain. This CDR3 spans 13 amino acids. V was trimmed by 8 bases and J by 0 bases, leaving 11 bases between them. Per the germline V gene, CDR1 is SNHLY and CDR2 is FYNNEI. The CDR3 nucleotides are TGTGCCAGCGAGGACCCGAGCTCCTACGAGCAGTACTTC. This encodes CASEDPSSYEQYF.

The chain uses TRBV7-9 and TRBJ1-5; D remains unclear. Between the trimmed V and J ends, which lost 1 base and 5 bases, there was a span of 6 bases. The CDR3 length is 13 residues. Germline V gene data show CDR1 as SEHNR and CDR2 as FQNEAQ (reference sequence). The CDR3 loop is CASSLDRDQPQHF. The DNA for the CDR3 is TGTGCCAGCAGCTTAGATCGGGATCAGCCCCAGCATTTT. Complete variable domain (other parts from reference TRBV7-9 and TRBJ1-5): DTGVSQNPRHKITKRGQNVTFRCDPISEHNRLYWYRQTLGQGPEFLTYFQNEAQLEKSRLLSDRFSAERPKGSFSTLEIQRTEQGDSAMYLCASSLDRDQPQHFGDGTRLSIL.

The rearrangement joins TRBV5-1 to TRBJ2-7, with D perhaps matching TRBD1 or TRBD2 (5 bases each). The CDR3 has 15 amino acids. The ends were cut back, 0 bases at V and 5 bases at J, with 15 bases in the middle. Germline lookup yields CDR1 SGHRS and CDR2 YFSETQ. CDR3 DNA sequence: TGCGCCAGCAGCTTGGCCTCTTTGGGGGACCACGAGCAGTACTTC. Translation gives CASSLASLGDHEQYF.

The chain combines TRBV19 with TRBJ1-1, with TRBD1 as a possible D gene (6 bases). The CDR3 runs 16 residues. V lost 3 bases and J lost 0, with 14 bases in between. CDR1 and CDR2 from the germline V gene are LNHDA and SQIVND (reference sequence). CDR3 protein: CASSIAGALMNTEAFF. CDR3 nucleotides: TGTGCCAGTAGTATCGCAGGGGCCCTGATGAACACTGAAGCTTTCTTT.

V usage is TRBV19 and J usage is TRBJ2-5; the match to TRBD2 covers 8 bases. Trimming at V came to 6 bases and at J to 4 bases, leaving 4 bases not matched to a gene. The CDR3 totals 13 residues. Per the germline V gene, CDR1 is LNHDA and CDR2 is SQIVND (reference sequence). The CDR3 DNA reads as TGTGCCAGTAGCGGGAGGGCCCGAGAGACCCAGTACTTC. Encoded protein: CASSGRARETQYF.